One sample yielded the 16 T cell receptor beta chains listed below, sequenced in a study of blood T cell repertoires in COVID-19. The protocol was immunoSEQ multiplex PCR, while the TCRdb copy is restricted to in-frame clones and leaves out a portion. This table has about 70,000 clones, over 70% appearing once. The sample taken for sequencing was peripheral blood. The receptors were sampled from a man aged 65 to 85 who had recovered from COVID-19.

The CDR3 is CASSFEGATTNEKLFF. CDR3 nucleotides: TGTGCCAGCAGTTTTGAGGGGGCTACAACTAATGAAAAACTGTTTTTT. The chain is built from TRBV28 and TRBJ1-4; 7 bases are a match to TRBD1. Trimming took 3 bases from V and 0 from J; bases not matched to a gene: 4. Germline loops: CDR1 MDHEN, CDR2 SYDVKM. The CDR3 length is 16 residues. Complete variable domain (other parts from reference TRBV28 and TRBJ1-4): DVKVTQSSRYLVKRTGEKVFLECVQDMDHENMFWYRQDPGLGLRLIYFSYDVKMKEKGDIPEGYSVSREKKERFSLILESASTNQTSMYLCASSFEGATTNEKLFFGSGTQLSVL.

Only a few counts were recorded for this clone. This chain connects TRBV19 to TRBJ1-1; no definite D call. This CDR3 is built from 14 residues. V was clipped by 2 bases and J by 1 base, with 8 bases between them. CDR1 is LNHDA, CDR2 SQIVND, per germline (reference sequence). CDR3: CASSIIEGNTEAFF. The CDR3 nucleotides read TGTGCCAGTAGTATAATCGAGGGGAACACTGAAGCTTTCTTT.

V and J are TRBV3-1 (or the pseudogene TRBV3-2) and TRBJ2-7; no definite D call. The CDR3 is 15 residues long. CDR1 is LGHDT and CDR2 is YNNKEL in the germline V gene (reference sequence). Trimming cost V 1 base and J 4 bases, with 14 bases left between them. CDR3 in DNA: TGTGCCAGCAGCCAAGGTCCCCAGTACAGATACGAGCAGTACTTC. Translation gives CASSQGPQYRYEQYF.

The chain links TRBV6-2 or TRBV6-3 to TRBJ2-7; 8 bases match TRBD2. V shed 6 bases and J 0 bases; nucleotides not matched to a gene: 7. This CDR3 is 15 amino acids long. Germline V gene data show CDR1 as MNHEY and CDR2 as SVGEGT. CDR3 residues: CASSTSGSNSYEQYF. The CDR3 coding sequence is TGTGCCAGCAGCACGAGCGGGAGCAACTCCTACGAGCAGTACTTC.

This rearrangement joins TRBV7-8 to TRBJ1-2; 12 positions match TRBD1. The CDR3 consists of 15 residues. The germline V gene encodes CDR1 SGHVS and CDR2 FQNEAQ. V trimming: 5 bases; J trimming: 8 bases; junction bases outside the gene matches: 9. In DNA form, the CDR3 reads TGTGCCAGCAGCAATAAGGGACAGGGGGCCGACGGCTACACCTTC. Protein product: CASSNKGQGADGYTF.

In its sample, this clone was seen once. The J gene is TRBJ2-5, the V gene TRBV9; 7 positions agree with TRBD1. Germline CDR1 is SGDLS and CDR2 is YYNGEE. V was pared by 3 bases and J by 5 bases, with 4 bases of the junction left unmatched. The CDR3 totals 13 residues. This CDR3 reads CASSARGFETQYF. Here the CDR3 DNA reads TGTGCCAGCAGCGCCAGGGGGTTTGAGACCCAGTACTTC. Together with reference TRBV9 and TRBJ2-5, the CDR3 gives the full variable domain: DSGVTQTPKHLITATGQRVTLRCSPRSGDLSVYWYQQSLDQGLQFLIQYYNGEERAKGNILERFSAQQFPDLHSELNLSSLELGDSALYFCASSARGFETQYFGPGTRLLVL.

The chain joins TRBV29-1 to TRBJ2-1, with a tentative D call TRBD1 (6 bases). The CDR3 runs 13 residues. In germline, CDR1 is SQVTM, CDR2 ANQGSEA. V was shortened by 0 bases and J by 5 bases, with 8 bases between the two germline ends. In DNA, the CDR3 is TGCAGCGTTGAAGATTCAGGGGACAATGAGCAGTTCTTC. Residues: CSVEDSGDNEQFF.

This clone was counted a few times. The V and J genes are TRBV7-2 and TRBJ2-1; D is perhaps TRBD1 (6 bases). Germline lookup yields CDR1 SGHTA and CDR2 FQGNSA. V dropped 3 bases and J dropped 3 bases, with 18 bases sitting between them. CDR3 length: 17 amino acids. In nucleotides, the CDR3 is TGTGCCAGCAGCTTCATAGACAGGAACAAAGACTACAATGAGCAGTTCTTC. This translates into CASSFIDRNKDYNEQFF.

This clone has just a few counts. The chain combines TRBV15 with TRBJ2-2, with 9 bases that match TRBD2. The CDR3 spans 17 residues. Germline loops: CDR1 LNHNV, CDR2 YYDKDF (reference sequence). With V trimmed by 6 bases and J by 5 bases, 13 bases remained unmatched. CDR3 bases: TGTGCCACCAGTCCCCGATCTAGCGGGATCTGGACCGGGGAGCTGTTTTTT. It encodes CATSPRSSGIWTGELFF.

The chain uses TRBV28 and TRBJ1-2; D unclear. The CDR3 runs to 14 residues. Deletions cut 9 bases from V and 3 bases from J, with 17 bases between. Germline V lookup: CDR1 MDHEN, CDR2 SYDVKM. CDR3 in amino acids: CASSAVPRDYGYTF. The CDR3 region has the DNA TGTGCCAGTTCCGCTGTTCCTCGGGACTATGGCTACACCTTC.

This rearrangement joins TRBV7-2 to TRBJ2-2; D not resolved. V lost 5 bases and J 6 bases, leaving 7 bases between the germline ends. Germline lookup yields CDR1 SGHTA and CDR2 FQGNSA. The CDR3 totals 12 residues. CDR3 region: CASSQGAGELFF. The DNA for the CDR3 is TGTGCCAGCAGCCAAGGAGCCGGGGAGCTGTTTTTT.

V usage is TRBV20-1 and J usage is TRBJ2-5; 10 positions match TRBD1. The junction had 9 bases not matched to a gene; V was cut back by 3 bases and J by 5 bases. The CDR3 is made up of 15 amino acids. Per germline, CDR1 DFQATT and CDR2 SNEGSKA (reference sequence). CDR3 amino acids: CSASASGTGVETQYF. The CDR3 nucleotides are TGCAGTGCTAGTGCATCCGGGACAGGGGTCGAGACCCAGTACTTC.

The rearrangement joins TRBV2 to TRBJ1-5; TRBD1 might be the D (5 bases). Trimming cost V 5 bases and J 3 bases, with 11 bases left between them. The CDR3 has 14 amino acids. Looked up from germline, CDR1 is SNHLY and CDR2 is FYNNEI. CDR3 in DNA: TGTGCCAGCAGTAACGGGGGGACCAATCAGCCCCAGCATTTT. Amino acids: CASSNGGTNQPQHF.

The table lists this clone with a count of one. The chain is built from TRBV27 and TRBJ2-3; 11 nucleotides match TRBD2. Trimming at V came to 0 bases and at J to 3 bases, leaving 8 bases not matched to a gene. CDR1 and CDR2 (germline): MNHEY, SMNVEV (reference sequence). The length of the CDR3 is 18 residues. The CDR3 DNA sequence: TGTGCCAGCAGTTTATCGTTAGCGGGGGGGCCTCGGACAGATACGCAGTATTTT. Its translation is CASSLSLAGGPRTDTQYF.

CDR3 DNA: TGTGCCAGCAGTTCTCTTGGGGGAGGGGGTGGTGAAAAACTGTTTTTT. This sequence encodes CASSSLGGGGGEKLFF. V and J are TRBV28 and TRBJ1-4; TRBD1 is a possible D gene (6 bases). Germline lookup yields CDR1 MDHEN and CDR2 SYDVKM. The CDR3 consists of 16 residues. V was cut by 4 bases and J by 7 bases, with 19 bases left in between. Full variable domain (outside the CDR3, taken from reference TRBV28 and TRBJ1-4): DVKVTQSSRYLVKRTGEKVFLECVQDMDHENMFWYRQDPGLGLRLIYFSYDVKMKEKGDIPEGYSVSREKKERFSLILESASTNQTSMYLCASSSLGGGGGEKLFFGSGTQLSVL.

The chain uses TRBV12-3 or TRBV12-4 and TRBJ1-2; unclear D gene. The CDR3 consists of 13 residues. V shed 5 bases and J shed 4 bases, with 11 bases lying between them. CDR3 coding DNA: TGTGCCAGCAGTCCTGGTCCCGGCTATGGCTACACCTTC. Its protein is CASSPGPGYGYTF.